This entry describes one T cell receptor beta chain. This CDR3 spans 15 amino acids. Trimming left V 3 bases short and J 0 bases short, with 11 bases between. Germline CDR1 MRHNA, CDR2 SNTAGT. This sample was included in a study of T cell responses to AZD1222 COVID-19 vaccine. Method: immunoSEQ multiplex PCR; TCRdb's copy keeps in-frame clones and lacks some. The data show under 40,000 clones, about 89% seen once. The TCR originated in an adult in good health. The rearrangement joins TRBV6-4 to TRBJ1-1; D possibly corresponds to TRBD1 (5 bases). Source: peripheral blood, taken on day 0 of AZD1222 vaccination. CDR3 in DNA: TGTGCCAGCAGTGAATCGGGGGTGTTGAACACTGAAGCTTTCTTT. Translation gives CASSESGVLNTEAFF.